The clone carrying this T cell receptor beta chain was seen a few times. These data belong to a study of T-cell reconstitution after alpha-beta-depleted transplantation in children. The CDR3 spans 13 residues. CDR1 and CDR2 (germline): MNHEY, SMNVEV (reference sequence). V dropped 5 bases and J dropped 11 bases, with 15 bases sitting between them. Preparing the TCRbeta library involved the use of unique molecular identifiers. TCRdb re-called the PCR reads with MiXCR, one entry per CDR3 protein. Of 260,000 or so distinct CDR3 sequences in the sample, approximately 12% are singletons; the top ten hold approximately 2.9%.

Here the sequenced sample was PBMCs from the stem cell graft donor, taken from the stem cell graft. The sequence was obtained from a human donor who donated a stem cell graft to a child with acute lymphoblastic leukemia. This chain uses TRBV27 with TRBJ1-4; D may be TRBD1 (5 bases). The DNA of the CDR3 is TGTGCCAGCAGTCCCCGGGGGGGACGGAAACTGTTTTTT. It is translated as CASSPRGGRKLFF. Full variable domain (outside the CDR3, taken from reference TRBV27 and TRBJ1-4): EAQVTQNPRYLITVTGKKLTVTCSQNMNHEYMSWYRQDPGLGLRQIYYSMNVEVTDKGDVPEGYKVSRKEKRNFPLILESPSPNQTSLYFCASSPRGGRKLFFGSGTQLSVL.